The 5 T cell receptor beta chains listed next were all sequenced from one sample in a study of OX40 agonist ivuxolimab in advanced cancers. The method was immunoSEQ multiplex PCR; TCRdb's version includes in-frame clones alone and lacks a portion of them. This sample has roughly 64,000 clones, with 84% found just once. Specimen: CD4+ or CD8+ T cells sorted from blood, collected in a trial of the OX40 agonist ivuxolimab. The receptor set was obtained from an adult with an advanced solid tumor such as melanoma, head and neck, liver or kidney cancer.

The gene calls are TRBV5-1 and TRBJ2-3; 7 nucleotides align to TRBD2. The CDR3 totals 17 residues. V lost 1 base, J lost 0 bases, and 8 bases stayed unmatched. Germline-derived CDR1 and CDR2 are SGHRS and YFSETQ. In DNA form, the CDR3 reads TGCGCCAGCAGCTTGCGGCTGGGAGCGGGGAGCACAGATACGCAGTATTTT. This codes for CASSLRLGAGSTDTQYF.

The V and J genes are TRBV19 and TRBJ1-2; 7 bases line up with TRBD1. This CDR3 has 15 residues. With V trimmed by 4 bases and J by 4 bases, 9 bases remained unmatched. Per the germline V gene, CDR1 is LNHDA and CDR2 is SQIVND (reference sequence). The CDR3 DNA reads as TGTGCCAGTAGTAGCCGACAGGGAGGATTCTATGGCTACACCTTC. It is translated as CASSSRQGGFYGYTF.

The rearrangement uses TRBV27 and TRBJ2-5; unclear D gene. The CDR3 spans 13 residues. Between the trimmed V and J ends, which lost 7 bases and 2 bases, there was a span of 11 bases. Germline assignment: CDR1 MNHEY and CDR2 SMNVEV (reference sequence). CDR3 coding DNA: TGTGCCAGCACCAGAGTGAGTCAAGAGACCCAGTACTTC. Translating gives CASTRVSQETQYF.

The gene calls are TRBV6-4 and TRBJ1-5; the D gene is possibly TRBD1 (6 bases). Germline CDR1 MRHNA, CDR2 SNTAGT. CDR3 size: 16 residues. Between the trimmed V and J ends, which lost 2 bases and 6 bases, there was a span of 17 bases. Written as DNA, the CDR3 is TGTGCCAGCAGTGACCCTGACAGGCTAGAGGGTCAGCCCCAGCATTTT. This encodes CASSDPDRLEGQPQHF.

V gene TRBV30 combines with J gene TRBJ1-1; D unresolved. CDR3 length: 12 residues. The ends were cut back, 6 bases at V and 5 bases at J, with 13 bases in the middle. Germline values: CDR1 GTSNPN, CDR2 SVGIG (reference sequence). Here the CDR3 reads CACSVLVTEAFF. CDR3 coding DNA: TGTGCCTGCTCCGTTTTGGTAACTGAAGCTTTCTTT.